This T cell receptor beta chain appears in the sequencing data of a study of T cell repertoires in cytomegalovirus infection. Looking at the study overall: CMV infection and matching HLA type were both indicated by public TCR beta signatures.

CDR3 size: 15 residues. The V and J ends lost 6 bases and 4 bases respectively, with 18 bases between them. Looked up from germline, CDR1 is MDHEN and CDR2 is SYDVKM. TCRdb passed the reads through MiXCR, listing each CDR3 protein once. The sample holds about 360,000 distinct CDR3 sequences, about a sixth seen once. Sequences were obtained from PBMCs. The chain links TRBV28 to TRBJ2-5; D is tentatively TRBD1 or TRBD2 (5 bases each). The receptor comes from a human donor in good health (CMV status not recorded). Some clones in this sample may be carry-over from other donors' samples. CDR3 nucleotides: TGTGCCAGCAGCAGACCGGGACGTCTGAGAGAGACCCAGTACTTC. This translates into CASSRPGRLRETQYF. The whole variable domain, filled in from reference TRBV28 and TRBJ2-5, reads DVKVTQSSRYLVKRTGEKVFLECVQDMDHENMFWYRQDPGLGLRLIYFSYDVKMKEKGDIPEGYSVSREKKERFSLILESASTNQTSMYLCASSRPGRLRETQYFGPGTRLLVL.